This entry lists 15 T cell receptor beta chains sequenced from one sample in a study of shared clonotypes between healthy human individuals. Clones were read by immunoSEQ multiplex PCR, and TCRdb kept only the in-frame ones, dropping some. The sample yields millions of clones, over 85% seen once. The sequencing input was naive CD4+ T cells sorted from blood. Described subset: CD45RA+ positively selected. The receptors derive from a man aged 18 to 30 in good health.

This sequence joins TRBV7-9 and TRBJ1-4; the D gene is possibly TRBD1 (5 bases). Germline CDR1 and CDR2: SEHNR and FQNEAQ (reference sequence). Trimming took off 1 base at V and 3 bases at J, with 9 bases between the two ends. CDR3 length: 15 amino acids. DNA of the CDR3: TGTGCCAGCAGCTTAGTCAGGGCCCCTAATGAAAAACTGTTTTTT. It encodes CASSLVRAPNEKLFF. The whole variable domain, remainder taken from reference TRBV7-9 and TRBJ1-4, is DTGVSQNPRHKITKRGQNVTFRCDPISEHNRLYWYRQTLGQGPEFLTYFQNEAQLEKSRLLSDRFSAERPKGSFSTLEIQRTEQGDSAMYLCASSLVRAPNEKLFFGSGTQLSVL.

CDR3 region: CASSPGTDPNQPQHF. The CDR3 coding sequence is TGTGCCAGCAGCCCCGGGACGGATCCTAATCAGCCCCAGCATTTT. The chain links TRBV5-4 to TRBJ1-5; D might be TRBD1 (5 bases). The ends were cut back, 4 bases at V and 4 bases at J, with 15 bases in the middle. Per the germline V gene, CDR1 is SGHNT and CDR2 is YYREEE (reference sequence). This CDR3 is 15 amino acids long.

The V gene is TRBV5-4, the J gene TRBJ1-1; unclear D gene. Germline V gene lookup returns CDR1 SGHNT and CDR2 YYREEE (reference sequence). V was trimmed by 4 bases and J by 6 bases, leaving 19 bases between them. This CDR3 spans 15 amino acids. This chain's CDR3 is CASSLALAGVAEAFF. CDR3 DNA sequence: TGTGCCAGCAGCCTCGCCCTAGCGGGTGTGGCTGAAGCTTTCTTT.

The chain carries TRBV5-8 and TRBJ1-5; D call uncertain. CDR3 length: 15 amino acids. The ends were cut back, 0 bases at V and 6 bases at J, with 13 bases in the middle. In germline, CDR1 is SGHTS, CDR2 YDEGEE. CDR3 residues: CASSLAGSGFQPQHF. CDR3 in DNA: TGTGCCAGCAGCTTGGCCGGTTCGGGGTTTCAGCCCCAGCATTTT.

About this clone: Other DNA sequences in the same sample also yield this CDR3. The chain links TRBV12-5 to TRBJ2-2; D not resolved. V lost 6 bases and J 2 bases, leaving 7 bases between the germline ends. The CDR3 length is 13 residues. Looked up from germline, CDR1 is LGHNT and CDR2 is FRNRAP. The CDR3 region has the DNA TGTGCTAGTGGCCTCTCAAACACCGGGGAGCTGTTTTTT. This sequence encodes CASGLSNTGELFF.

This chain connects TRBV6-6 to TRBJ1-6; TRBD1 aligns across 7 bases. V shed 4 bases, J shed 2 bases, and the junction held 2 bases outside the gene matches. Germline CDR1 reads MNHNY; CDR2 reads SVGAGI (reference sequence). This CDR3 comprises 15 residues. CDR3 amino acids: CASSLGTAYNSPLHF. The CDR3 region has the DNA TGTGCCAGCAGTTTAGGGACAGCCTATAATTCACCCCTCCACTTT.

This sequence joins TRBV10-3 and TRBJ1-2; possible D gene TRBD1, 6 bases. Germline loops: CDR1 ENHRY, CDR2 SYGVKD. V lost 1 base, J lost 3 bases, and 12 bases lay in between. This CDR3 is 15 amino acids long. In nucleotides, the CDR3 is TGTGCCATCAGTGAGTTCACAGGGAGTCACTATGGCTACACCTTC. Translated, it gives CAISEFTGSHYGYTF.

V usage is TRBV11-2 and J usage is TRBJ2-3, with D unclear. There are 15 residues in the CDR3. Germline loops: CDR1 SGHAT, CDR2 FQNNGV. Trimming stripped 3 bases from V and 0 bases from J, with 10 bases between. CDR3 DNA: TGTGCCAGCAGCTTTAGCATTTCGAGCACAGATACGCAGTATTTT. Translated, it gives CASSFSISSTDTQYF.

For this clone: This same CDR3 is encoded by further DNA sequences in the sample. V is TRBV5-1 and J is TRBJ2-2; no clear D. CDR1 and CDR2 (germline): SGHRS, YFSETQ. The CDR3 sequence is 13 residues long. Trimming left V 4 bases short and J 1 base short, with 5 bases between. The DNA for the CDR3 is TGCGCCAGCAGCCGCGGGAACACCGGGGAGCTGTTTTTT. Amino acids: CASSRGNTGELFF.

This rearrangement joins TRBV2 to TRBJ2-1; 9 nucleotides match TRBD1. Germline V lookup: CDR1 SNHLY, CDR2 FYNNEI. The junction had 4 bases not matched to a gene; V was cut back by 9 bases and J by 7 bases. This CDR3 has 12 residues. The CDR3 DNA follows: TGTGCCAGTAACAGGGGGCTGAATGAGCAGTTCTTC. Translating gives CASNRGLNEQFF.

This clone was seen just once. The rearrangement links TRBV7-9 to TRBJ2-5, with a possible D match to TRBD2 (5 bases). The germline gives CDR1 SEHNR, CDR2 FQNEAQ (reference sequence). Trimming removed 0 bases at V and 5 bases at J, with 13 bases between. CDR3 length: 15 amino acids. In DNA, the CDR3 is TGTGCCAGCAGCTTAGCGTACGGGAATGTGGAGACCCAGTACTTC. Amino acids: CASSLAYGNVETQYF. The variable domain in full, with the rest retrieved from reference TRBV7-9 and TRBJ2-5, is DTGVSQNPRHKITKRGQNVTFRCDPISEHNRLYWYRQTLGQGPEFLTYFQNEAQLEKSRLLSDRFSAERPKGSFSTLEIQRTEQGDSAMYLCASSLAYGNVETQYFGPGTRLLVL.

The chain recombines TRBV25-1 with TRBJ1-5; unclear D gene. With 1 base removed from V and 2 bases from J, the gap between germline ends came to 9 bases. Germline CDR1 is MGHDK and CDR2 is SYGVNS. The CDR3 extends over 15 amino acids. The CDR3 reads CASSESVTGNQPQHF. Here the CDR3 DNA reads TGTGCCAGCAGTGAATCAGTAACAGGCAATCAGCCCCAGCATTTT.

The chain is built from TRBV28 and TRBJ1-1; D is unresolved. In germline, CDR1 is MDHEN, CDR2 SYDVKM. The CDR3 runs to 15 residues. Trimming removed 6 bases from V and 1 base from J, with 15 bases in between. The CDR3 loop reads CASSSIGIANTEAFF. CDR3 DNA sequence: TGTGCCAGCAGCTCAATCGGAATAGCGAACACTGAAGCTTTCTTT.

V is TRBV6-1 and J is TRBJ2-1, with TRBD2 matching 10 bases. Losses at the gene ends were 2 bases for V and 4 bases for J; bases not matched to a gene: 8. Per germline, CDR1 MNHNS and CDR2 SASEGT. This CDR3 spans 17 amino acids. The CDR3 region has the DNA TGTGCCAGCAGTGAATTTTCTCGACTAGCGGGTTACAATGAGCAGTTCTTC. Amino acids: CASSEFSRLAGYNEQFF.

Of note for this clone: Other DNA sequences in this sample translate to the same CDR3. V and J are TRBV5-1 and TRBJ2-1, with unresolved D. CDR1 and CDR2 from the germline V gene are SGHRS and YFSETQ. Trimming removed 0 bases at V and 0 bases at J, with 7 bases between. The CDR3 covers 15 residues. This chain's CDR3 is CASSLGTSSYNEQFF. The CDR3 region has the DNA TGCGCCAGCAGCTTGGGCACAAGCTCCTACAATGAGCAGTTCTTC.